These T cell receptor beta chains were read from a single sample in a study of OX40 agonist ivuxolimab in advanced cancers. Repertoires were generated with immunoSEQ multiplex PCR, while TCRdb's copy carries only in-frame clones and drops some. The table has 25,000 to 35,000 clones, roughly 90% seen once. Sample: CD4+ or CD8+ T cells sorted from blood, taken in a trial of the OX40 agonist ivuxolimab. These receptors all come from an adult with an advanced solid tumor such as melanoma, head and neck, liver or kidney cancer. Both conserved end residues are part of each CDR3. The order of the fields is D gene, J gene, clone size, V gene, CDR3 protein, CDR3 DNA. The D gene is left open where the match is weak. Some rows have no size entry. The others give once, few or many, or a class for an expanded clone.

NA,TRBJ2-1,few,TRBV7-6,CASSLGGVVEQFF,TGTGCCAGCAGCTTAGGAGGAGTTGTTGAGCAGTTCTTC
NA,TRBJ2-7,once,TRBV6-6,CASSYTRYEQYF,TGTGCCAGCAGTTACACCCGGTACGAGCAGTACTTC
NA,TRBJ2-1,NA,TRBV7-9,CASSFWGPTPINEQFF,TGTGCCAGCAGCTTCTGGGGGCCGACCCCTATCAATGAGCAGTTCTTC
NA,TRBJ1-1,NA,TRBV11-2,CASSFSGVMNTEAFF,TGTGCCAGCAGCTTCTCAGGGGTGATGAACACTGAAGCTTTCTTT
NA,TRBJ1-1,NA,TRBV7-8,CASSSEVFNTEAFF,TGTGCCAGCAGCTCCGAAGTATTCAACACTGAAGCTTTCTTT
NA,TRBJ1-2,NA,TRBV5-4,CASSLAPANYGYTF,TGTGCCAGCAGCTTGGCCCCGGCGAACTATGGCTACACCTTC
TRBD1,TRBJ2-6,NA,TRBV28,CASSTKTGGTYSGANVLTF,TGTGCCAGCAGTACCAAGACAGGGGGAACATATTCTGGGGCCAACGTCCTGACTTTC
TRBD2,TRBJ2-1,NA,TRBV27,CASSLAAGDYNEQFF,TGTGCCAGCAGTTTAGCAGCGGGAGACTACAATGAGCAGTTCTTC
NA,TRBJ2-7,NA,TRBV19,CASSIVSGSYEQYF,TGTGCCAGTAGTATAGTCTCGGGGTCCTACGAGCAGTACTTC
NA,TRBJ2-7,NA,TRBV28,CASSGDWRSPYEQYF,TGTGCCAGCAGTGGGGACTGGCGGTCTCCCTACGAGCAGTACTTC
NA,TRBJ1-4,NA,TRBV11-2,CASSLEWGANEKLFF,TGTGCCAGCAGCTTAGAATGGGGGGCGAATGAAAAACTGTTTTTT
TRBD2,TRBJ2-7,NA,TRBV11-1,CASSLGGGFYEQYF,TGTGCCAGCAGCTTAGGGGGAGGGTTCTACGAGCAGTACTTC
TRBD1,TRBJ1-1,NA,TRBV28,CASRDRGAFF,TGTGCCAGCCGGGACAGGGGGGCTTTCTTT
TRBD1,TRBJ1-2,NA,TRBV28,CASSVGPGQGSYGYTF,TGTGCCAGCAGTGTCGGACCGGGACAGGGATCGTATGGCTACACCTTC
NA,TRBJ1-4,NA,TRBV11-2,CASSLVSLIPNEKLFF,TGTGCCAGCAGCTTAGTTTCCTTGATTCCGAATGAAAAACTGTTTTTT
TRBD1,TRBJ1-5,NA,TRBV28,CASSSPGQGVYSNQPQHF,TGTGCCAGCAGTTCTCCGGGACAGGGGGTTTATAGCAATCAGCCCCAGCATTTT
NA,TRBJ2-6,NA,TRBV5-5,CASSLGGQGANVLTF,TGTGCCAGCAGCTTAGGAGGACAGGGGGCCAACGTCCTGACTTTC
NA,TRBJ1-4,NA,TRBV28,CASSPWGVTNEKLFF,TGTGCCAGCAGCCCTTGGGGGGTAACTAATGAAAAACTGTTTTTT
NA,TRBJ2-3,NA,TRBV7-9,CASSLQTSTDTQYF,TGTGCCAGCAGCCTTCAGACAAGCACAGATACGCAGTATTTT
NA,TRBJ2-3,NA,TRBV2,CASLLATDTQYF,TGTGCCAGCCTGCTGGCCACAGATACGCAGTATTTT
TRBD1,TRBJ2-3,NA,TRBV7-3,CASSIGTGGADTQYF,TGTGCCAGCAGCATCGGGACAGGGGGCGCAGATACGCAGTATTTT
TRBD1,TRBJ2-1,NA,TRBV5-1,CASSSQGASEQFF,TGCGCCAGCAGCTCACAGGGGGCAAGTGAGCAGTTCTTC
NA,TRBJ1-3,once,TRBV29-1,CSVEGRGQGAGNTIYF,TGCAGCGTTGAAGGCCGTGGGCAGGGAGCTGGAAACACCATATATTTT
TRBD2,TRBJ2-5,few,TRBV10-2,CASSESLGGEGRETQYF,TGCGCCAGCAGTGAGTCTCTTGGCGGGGAGGGTAGAGAGACCCAGTACTTC
TRBD2,TRBJ2-5,NA,TRBV7-3,CASSLKLAGGLETQYF,TGTGCCAGCAGCTTAAAACTAGCGGGAGGTTTGGAGACCCAGTACTTC
NA,TRBJ2-2,once,TRBV15,CATSRGARNTGELFF,TGTGCCACCAGCAGAGGGGCAAGGAACACCGGGGAGCTGTTTTTT
TRBD2,TRBJ2-7,NA,TRBV7-6,CASSALAGGNEQYF,TGTGCCAGCAGCGCCCTAGCGGGAGGAAACGAGCAGTACTTC
NA,TRBJ1-4,NA,TRBV7-9,CASSLTGATNEKLFF,TGTGCCAGCAGCTTAACGGGGGCAACTAATGAAAAACTGTTTTTT
NA,TRBJ1-1,NA,TRBV9,CASSVGWVDTEAFF,TGTGCCAGCAGCGTAGGGTGGGTGGACACTGAAGCTTTCTTT
NA,TRBJ1-5,NA,TRBV6-1,CASSVGGAYSNQPQHF,TGTGCCAGCAGTGTGGGGGGCGCTTATAGCAATCAGCCCCAGCATTTT
NA,TRBJ2-1,NA,TRBV28,CASSFSTTLTKYNEQFF,TGTGCCAGCAGTTTCTCCACAACTCTAACAAAATACAATGAGCAGTTCTTC
TRBD1,TRBJ1-1,NA,TRBV5-4,CASSLGYRGGQVNTEAFF,TGTGCCAGCAGCTTGGGGTACAGGGGGGGACAAGTTAACACTGAAGCTTTCTTT
TRBD2,TRBJ2-1,once,TRBV4-1,CASSQESLAGRFDEQFF,TGCGCCAGCAGCCAAGAATCCCTAGCGGGGAGGTTTGATGAGCAGTTCTTC